The clone carrying this T cell receptor beta chain was observed many times. CDR1 is MNHEY and CDR2 is SVGEGT in the germline V gene. The ends lost 8 bases at V and 5 bases at J; junction bases unmatched: 11. This CDR3 region has 15 residues. TCR beta libraries were built with iRepertoire HTBI primers and Arm-PCR of CDR3 regions. A single record per CDR3 protein comes from TCRdb applying MiXCR to the multiplex PCR reads. The table lists hundreds of thousands of distinct CDR3 sequences, approximately 13% of them singletons. Time point meaning: newly diagnosed GD, antithyroid drugs for less than 3 months. The TCR library was made from RNA that had been extracted from PBMCs in TRIzol. The sample belongs to a study of regulatory T cells in long-lasting Graves disease. These data were also reused for a study on T cells in Graves' hyperthyroidism and ophthalmopathy. Turning to that study: Diagnostic assessment was based on clinical symptoms, serum thyroxine and TRAb, thyroid ultrasound and orbital computed tomography. HTBI primers were the set used in a first-round RT-PCR of the TCR CDR3.

V usage is TRBV6-2 or TRBV6-3 and J usage is TRBJ2-3, with TRBD2 matching 9 bases. Sequencing was performed on peripheral blood mononuclear cells (PBMCs), taken at new diagnosis, from a patient treated with antithyroid drugs. The source of this sequence is a man aged 25-40 years with Graves disease. The CDR3, as DNA: TGTGCCAGCGGATTAGCGGGAGATCCCCAAGATACGCAGTATTTT. Its protein is CASGLAGDPQDTQYF.